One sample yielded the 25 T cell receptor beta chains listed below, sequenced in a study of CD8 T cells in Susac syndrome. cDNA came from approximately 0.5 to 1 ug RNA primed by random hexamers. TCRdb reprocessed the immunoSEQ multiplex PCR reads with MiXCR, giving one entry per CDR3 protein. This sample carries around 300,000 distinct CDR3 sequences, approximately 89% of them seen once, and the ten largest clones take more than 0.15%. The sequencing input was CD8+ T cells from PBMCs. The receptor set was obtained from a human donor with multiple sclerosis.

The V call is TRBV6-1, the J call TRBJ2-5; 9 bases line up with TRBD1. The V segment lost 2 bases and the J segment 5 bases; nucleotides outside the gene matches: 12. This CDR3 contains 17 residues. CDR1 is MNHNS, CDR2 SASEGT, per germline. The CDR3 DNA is TGTGCCAGCAGTGAACTAGCCGGGACAGGGAGTGGGGAGACCCAGTACTTC. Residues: CASSELAGTGSGETQYF.

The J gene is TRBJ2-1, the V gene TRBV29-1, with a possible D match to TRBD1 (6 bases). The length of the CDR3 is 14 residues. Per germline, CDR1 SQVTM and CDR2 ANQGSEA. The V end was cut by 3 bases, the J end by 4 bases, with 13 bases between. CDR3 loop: CSVEAGEKYNEQFF. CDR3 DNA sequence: TGCAGCGTTGAGGCAGGGGAAAAATACAATGAGCAGTTCTTC.

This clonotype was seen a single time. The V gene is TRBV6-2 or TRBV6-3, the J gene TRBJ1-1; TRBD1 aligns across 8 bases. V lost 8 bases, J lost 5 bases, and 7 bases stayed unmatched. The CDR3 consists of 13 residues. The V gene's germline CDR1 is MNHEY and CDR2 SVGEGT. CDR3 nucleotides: TGTGCCAGCGGACAGGGTAGTCGGACTGAAGCTTTCTTT. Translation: CASGQGSRTEAFF.

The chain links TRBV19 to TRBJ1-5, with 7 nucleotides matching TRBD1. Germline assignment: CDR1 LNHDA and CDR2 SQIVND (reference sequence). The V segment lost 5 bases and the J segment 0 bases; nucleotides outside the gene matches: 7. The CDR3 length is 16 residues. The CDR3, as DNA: TGTGCCAGTAGTCCATCGACAGGGCGTAGCAATCAGCCCCAGCATTTT. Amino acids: CASSPSTGRSNQPQHF.

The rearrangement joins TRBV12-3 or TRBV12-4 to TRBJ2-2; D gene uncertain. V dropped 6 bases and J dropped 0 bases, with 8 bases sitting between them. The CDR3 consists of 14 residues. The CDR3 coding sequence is TGTGCCAGCAGCCCTGTCACGAACACCGGGGAGCTGTTTTTT. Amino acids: CASSPVTNTGELFF.

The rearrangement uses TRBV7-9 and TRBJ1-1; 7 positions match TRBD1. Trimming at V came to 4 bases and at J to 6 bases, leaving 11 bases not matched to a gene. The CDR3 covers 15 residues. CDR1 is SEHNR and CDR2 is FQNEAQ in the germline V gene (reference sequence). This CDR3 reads CASSSTRTGVAEAFF. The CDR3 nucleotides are TGTGCCAGCAGCTCGACTCGAACAGGGGTGGCTGAAGCTTTCTTT.

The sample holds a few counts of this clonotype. CDR3 protein: CASSVGGSHEQYF. The CDR3 DNA follows: TGTGCCAGCAGCGTAGGCGGGAGTCATGAGCAGTACTTC. The chain links TRBV9 to TRBJ2-7, with 7 positions matching TRBD2. The germline V gene has CDR1 SGDLS and CDR2 YYNGEE. The CDR3 length is 13 residues. The V gene end was trimmed by 0 bases and the J gene end by 7 bases; junction bases not matched to a gene: 4.

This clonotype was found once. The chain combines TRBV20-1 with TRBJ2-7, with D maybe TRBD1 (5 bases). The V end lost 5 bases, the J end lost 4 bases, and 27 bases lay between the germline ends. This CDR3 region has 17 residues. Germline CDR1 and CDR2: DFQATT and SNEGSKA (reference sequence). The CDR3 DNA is TGCAGTGCTCAGGCTTTGGGGTACAGGACCTCTCCTTACGAGCAGTACTTC. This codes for CSAQALGYRTSPYEQYF.

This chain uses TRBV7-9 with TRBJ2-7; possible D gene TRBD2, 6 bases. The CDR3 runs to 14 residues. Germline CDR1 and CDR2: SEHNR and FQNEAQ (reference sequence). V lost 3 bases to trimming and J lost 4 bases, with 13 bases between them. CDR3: CASSFSGRMYEQYF. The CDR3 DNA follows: TGTGCCAGCAGCTTCTCCGGGAGAATGTACGAGCAGTACTTC.

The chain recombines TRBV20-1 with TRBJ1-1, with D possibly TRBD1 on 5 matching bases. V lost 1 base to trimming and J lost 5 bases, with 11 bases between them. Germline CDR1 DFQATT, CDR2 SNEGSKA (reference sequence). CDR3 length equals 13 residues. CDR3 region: CSARARGATEAFF. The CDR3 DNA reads TGCAGTGCTAGAGCCAGAGGGGCGACTGAAGCTTTCTTT.

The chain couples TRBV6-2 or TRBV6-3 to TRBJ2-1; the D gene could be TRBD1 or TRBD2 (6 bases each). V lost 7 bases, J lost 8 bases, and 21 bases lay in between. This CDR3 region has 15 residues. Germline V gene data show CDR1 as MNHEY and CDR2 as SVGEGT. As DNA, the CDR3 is TGTGCCAGCACCAGCGGGTGGGCTAGGGGGGATGAGCAGTTCTTC. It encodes CASTSGWARGDEQFF.

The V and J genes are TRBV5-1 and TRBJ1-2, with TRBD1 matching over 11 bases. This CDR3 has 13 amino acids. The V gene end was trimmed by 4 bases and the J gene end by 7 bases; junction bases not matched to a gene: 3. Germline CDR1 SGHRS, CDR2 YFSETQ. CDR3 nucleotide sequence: TGCGCCAGCAGCGATGGGACAGGGGGTGGCTACACCTTC. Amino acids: CASSDGTGGGYTF.

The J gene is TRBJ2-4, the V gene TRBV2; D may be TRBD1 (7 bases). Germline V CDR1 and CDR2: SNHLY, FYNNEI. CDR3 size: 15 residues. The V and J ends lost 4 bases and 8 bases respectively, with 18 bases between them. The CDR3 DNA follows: TGTGCCAGCAGTGGCGGGACAGCCCTATGGTACATTCAGTACTTC. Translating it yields CASSGGTALWYIQYF.

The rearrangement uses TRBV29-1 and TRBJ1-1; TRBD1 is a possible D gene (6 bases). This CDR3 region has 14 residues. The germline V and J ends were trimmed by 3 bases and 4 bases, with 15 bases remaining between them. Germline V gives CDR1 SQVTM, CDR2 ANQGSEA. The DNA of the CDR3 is TGCAGCGTTGAGGGCGGGGGCGCCGGCACTGAAGCTTTCTTT. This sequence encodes CSVEGGGAGTEAFF.

CDR3 residues: CASSGFQTEAFF. As DNA, the CDR3 is TGTGCCAGTAGCGGGTTCCAGACTGAAGCTTTCTTT. The gene calls are TRBV19 and TRBJ1-1; the D is unclear. Germline V gives CDR1 LNHDA, CDR2 SQIVND (reference sequence). The length of the CDR3 is 12 residues. Trimming pared 6 bases from V and 5 bases from J, leaving 10 bases between.

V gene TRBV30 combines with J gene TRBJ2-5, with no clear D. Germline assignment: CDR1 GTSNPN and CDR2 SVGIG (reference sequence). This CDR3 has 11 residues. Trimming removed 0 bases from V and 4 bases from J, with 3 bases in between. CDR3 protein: CAWSVGETQYF. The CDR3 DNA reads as TGTGCCTGGAGTGTGGGAGAGACCCAGTACTTC.

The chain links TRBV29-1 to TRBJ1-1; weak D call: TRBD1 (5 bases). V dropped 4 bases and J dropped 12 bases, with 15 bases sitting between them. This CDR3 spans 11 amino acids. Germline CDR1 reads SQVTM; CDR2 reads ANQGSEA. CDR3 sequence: CSVGDPPGSFF. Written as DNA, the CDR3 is TGCAGCGTTGGGGACCCCCCCGGGTCTTTCTTT.

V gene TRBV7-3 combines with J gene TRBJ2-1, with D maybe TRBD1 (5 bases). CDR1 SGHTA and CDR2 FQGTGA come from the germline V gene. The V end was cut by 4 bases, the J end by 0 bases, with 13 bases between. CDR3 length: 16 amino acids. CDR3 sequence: CASSWGAADSYNEQFF. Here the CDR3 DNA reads TGTGCCAGCAGCTGGGGCGCAGCAGACTCCTACAATGAGCAGTTCTTC.

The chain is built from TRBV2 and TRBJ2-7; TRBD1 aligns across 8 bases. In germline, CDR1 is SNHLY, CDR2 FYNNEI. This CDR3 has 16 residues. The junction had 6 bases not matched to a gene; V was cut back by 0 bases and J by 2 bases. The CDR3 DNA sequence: TGTGCCAGCAGTGAAGCTGACAGGGGTCCCACCTACGAGCAGTACTTC. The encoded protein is CASSEADRGPTYEQYF.

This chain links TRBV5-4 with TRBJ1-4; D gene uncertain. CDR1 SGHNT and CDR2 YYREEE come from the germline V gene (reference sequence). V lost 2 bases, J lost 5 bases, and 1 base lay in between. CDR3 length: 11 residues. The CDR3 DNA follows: TGTGCCAGCAGCTTCAATGAAAAACTGTTTTTT. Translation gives CASSFNEKLFF. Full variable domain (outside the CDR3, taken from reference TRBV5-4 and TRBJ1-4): ETGVTQSPTHLIKTRGQQVTLRCSSQSGHNTVSWYQQALGQGPQFIFQYYREEENGRGNFPPRFSGLQFPNYSSELNVNALELDDSALYLCASSFNEKLFFGSGTQLSVL.

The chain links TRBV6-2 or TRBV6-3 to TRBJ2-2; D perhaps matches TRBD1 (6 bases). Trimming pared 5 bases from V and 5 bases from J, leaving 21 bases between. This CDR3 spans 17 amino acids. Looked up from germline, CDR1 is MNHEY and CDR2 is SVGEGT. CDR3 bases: TGTGCCAGCAGTCTGCTGCCCTCCGGGACAAAAACCGGGGAGCTGTTTTTT. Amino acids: CASSLLPSGTKTGELFF.

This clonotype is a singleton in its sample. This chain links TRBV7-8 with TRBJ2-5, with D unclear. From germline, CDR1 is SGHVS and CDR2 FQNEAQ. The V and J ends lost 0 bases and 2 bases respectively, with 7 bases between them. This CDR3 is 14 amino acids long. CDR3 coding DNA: TGTGCCAGCAGCTTAGCGTTAGAGCAAGAGACCCAGTACTTC. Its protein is CASSLALEQETQYF.

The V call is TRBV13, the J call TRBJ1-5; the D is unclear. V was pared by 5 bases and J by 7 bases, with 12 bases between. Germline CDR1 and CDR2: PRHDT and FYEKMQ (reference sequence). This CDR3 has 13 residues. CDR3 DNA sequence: TGTGCCAGCAGCCGAGGGCCCGTCCAGCCCCAGCATTTT. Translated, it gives CASSRGPVQPQHF.

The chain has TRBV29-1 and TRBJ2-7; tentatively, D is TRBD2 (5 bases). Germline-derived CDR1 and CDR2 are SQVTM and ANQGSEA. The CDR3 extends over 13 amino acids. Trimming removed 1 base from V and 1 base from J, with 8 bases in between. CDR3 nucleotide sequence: TGCAGCGTTGAAGTGAGGGATTCCTACGAGCAGTACTTC. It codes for CSVEVRDSYEQYF.

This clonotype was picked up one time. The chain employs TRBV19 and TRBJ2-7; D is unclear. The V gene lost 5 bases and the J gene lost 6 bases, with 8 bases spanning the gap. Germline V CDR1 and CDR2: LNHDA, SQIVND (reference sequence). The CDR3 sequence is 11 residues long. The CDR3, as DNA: TGTGCCAGTAGTTTCGCCTCCGAGCAGTACTTC. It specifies CASSFASEQYF.